These 32 T cell receptor beta chains were all obtained from the same sample, sequenced in a study of T-cell memory formation after mild COVID-19. Each CDR3 protein is one row after TCRdb ran MiXCR on the 5' RACE reads. The profile shows about half a million distinct CDR3 sequences, roughly 20% of them singletons. The sample consisted of PBMCs or a T cell subset sorted from them (not recorded which). Receptors originate from an adult woman who had mild COVID-19 (a few samples of this study predate the infection). Cell type and time point are not known.

CDR3: CASSLGQMGQYF. CDR3 coding DNA: TGTGCCAGCAGCCTCGGACAGATGGGGCAGTATTTT. The rearrangement joins TRBV3-1 to TRBJ2-3; D is perhaps TRBD1 (6 bases). Per the germline V gene, CDR1 is LGHDT and CDR2 is YNNKEL (reference sequence). This CDR3 has 12 residues. V was clipped by 4 bases and J by 11 bases, with 13 bases between them.

V is TRBV12-3 or TRBV12-4 and J is TRBJ2-6; D is uncertain. CDR3 length equals 17 residues. The V and J ends lost 1 base and 0 bases respectively, with 10 bases between them. CDR3 sequence: CASSLEAIPSGANVLTF. The CDR3 coding sequence is TGTGCCAGCAGTTTAGAAGCAATTCCCTCTGGGGCCAACGTCCTGACTTTC.

This chain links TRBV3-1 with TRBJ2-7; 8 nucleotides align to TRBD2. The length of the CDR3 is 14 residues. V lost 3 bases and J lost 2; bases outside the gene matches: 3. Germline loops: CDR1 LGHDT, CDR2 YNNKEL (reference sequence). The CDR3 bases are TGTGCCAGCAGCCAGGGACTAGGCCCCTACGAGCAGTACTTC. Translated: CASSQGLGPYEQYF.

This clonotype occurred a few times. CDR3 DNA: TGCGCCAGCAGATCTCCGGGGGAAAGGGAGACCCAGTACTTC. This translates into CASRSPGERETQYF. V usage is TRBV5-1 and J usage is TRBJ2-5, with a weak D call TRBD2 (6 bases). Trimming removed 5 bases at V and 5 bases at J, with 16 bases between. The germline V gene encodes CDR1 SGHRS and CDR2 YFSETQ. The CDR3 extends over 14 amino acids. Looking up the rest from reference TRBV5-1 and TRBJ2-5 gives the full variable domain: KAGVTQTPRYLIKTRGQQVTLSCSPISGHRSVSWYQQTPGQGLQFLFEYFSETQRNKGNFPGRFSGRQFSNSRSEMNVSTLELGDSALYLCASRSPGERETQYFGPGTRLLVL.

This clonotype has a handful of counts. The rearrangement uses TRBV18 and TRBJ2-1, with 8 positions matching TRBD1. Germline V gene sequence: CDR1 KGHSH, CDR2 LQKENI. The CDR3 length is 13 residues. The ends lost 4 bases at V and 9 bases at J; junction bases unmatched: 5. The CDR3 reads CASSQQGAGEQFF. The CDR3, as DNA: TGTGCCAGCTCACAGCAGGGGGCAGGTGAGCAGTTCTTC.

In this sample, this clonotype turned up a few times. The chain combines TRBV6-6 with TRBJ2-3, with D possibly TRBD2 on 6 matching bases. This CDR3 is built from 15 residues. Trimming cost V 7 bases and J 0 bases, with 14 bases left between them. Germline-derived CDR1 and CDR2 are MNHNY and SVGAGI (reference sequence). DNA for the CDR3: TGTGCCAGCATTAGGGCGGGGTATAGCACAGATACGCAGTATTTT. This gives the protein CASIRAGYSTDTQYF.

The chain uses TRBV7-1 and TRBJ1-6; TRBD1 matches at 8 bases. TRBV7-1 is reported as an ORF; its role is uncertain. The CDR3 runs 15 residues. With 5 bases clipped from V and 6 bases from J, the junction kept 6 bases outside the gene matches. The CDR3 coding sequence is TGTGCCAGCAGCGTCTCAGGGGGCAGTAATTCACCCCTCCACTTT. Its translation: CASSVSGGSNSPLHF.

The gene calls are TRBV7-2 and TRBJ2-2; 7 positions match TRBD2. The CDR3 is made up of 17 amino acids. V lost 2 bases to trimming and J lost 0 bases; unmatched junction nucleotides: 6. Germline lookup yields CDR1 SGHTA and CDR2 FQGNSA. CDR3 sequence reads: CASSLWAGVPNTGELFF. The DNA of the CDR3 is TGTGCCAGCAGCTTATGGGCGGGGGTTCCGAACACCGGGGAGCTGTTTTTT.

The J gene is TRBJ1-2, the V gene TRBV7-8; possible D gene TRBD1, 5 bases. CDR3 length: 14 amino acids. The germline gives CDR1 SGHVS, CDR2 FQNEAQ. V was pared by 8 bases and J by 6 bases, with 19 bases between. DNA for the CDR3: TGTGCCAGCCTCGGGGGACCGTCCCTTAATGGCTACACCTTC. It encodes CASLGGPSLNGYTF.

The chain couples TRBV10-3 to TRBJ2-7; 11 bases are a match to TRBD1. The CDR3 is made up of 11 amino acids. J lost 8 bases, V lost 9 bases, and 3 bases had no gene match. Germline V gives CDR1 ENHRY, CDR2 SYGVKD. The CDR3: CAIGTGGQQYF. The DNA for the CDR3 is TGTGCCATAGGGACAGGGGGTCAGCAGTACTTC.

The chain links TRBV5-1 to TRBJ2-1, with D perhaps TRBD1 (5 bases). With 0 bases removed from V and 7 bases from J, the gap between germline ends came to 11 bases. Germline-derived CDR1 and CDR2 are SGHRS and YFSETQ. This CDR3 has 14 residues. The CDR3 region has the DNA TGCGCCAGCAGCTTGGCCAGGGAAGGGAATGAGCAGTTCTTC. This codes for CASSLAREGNEQFF.

This clonotype was observed at least ten times. The chain uses TRBV7-9 and TRBJ2-5; maybe TRBD2 (5 bases). V lost 5 bases to trimming and J lost 3 bases, with 13 bases between them. CDR1 and CDR2 from the germline V gene are SEHNR and FQNEAQ (reference sequence). The CDR3 covers 14 residues. The CDR3 nucleotides are TGTGCCAGCAGCGCTATACTAGGCGAAGAGACCCAGTACTTC. Translating gives CASSAILGEETQYF.

V and J are TRBV5-1 and TRBJ2-3; no reliable D call. V gave up 4 bases and J gave up 7 bases, with 16 bases separating them. Germline V gene data show CDR1 as SGHRS and CDR2 as YFSETQ. The CDR3 has 14 residues. For the CDR3, the DNA is TGCGCCAGCAGCAACCCACCATCCATGAATACGCAGTATTTT. Encoded protein: CASSNPPSMNTQYF.

J is TRBJ1-5 and V is TRBV28; D may be TRBD1 (6 bases). V was trimmed by 3 bases and J by 7 bases, leaving 16 bases between them. The germline CDR1 and CDR2 sequences are MDHEN and SYDVKM. The CDR3 is 15 residues long. The CDR3: CASSFRRGAWQPQHF. CDR3 DNA sequence: TGTGCCAGCAGTTTTCGGCGGGGGGCTTGGCAGCCCCAGCATTTT.

A few counts support this clonotype. The V call is TRBV20-1, the J call TRBJ2-3; TRBD1 agrees at 7 bases. Germline V gene sequence: CDR1 DFQATT, CDR2 SNEGSKA (reference sequence). There are 15 residues in the CDR3. V was clipped by 6 bases and J by 1 base; unmatched bases: 10. The CDR3 coding sequence is TGCAGTGCGAACACCGGCCAGGGGGGCACAGATACGCAGTATTTT. Translation gives CSANTGQGGTDTQYF.

The V and J genes are TRBV7-3 and TRBJ2-3; D not resolved. Germline assignment: CDR1 SGHTA and CDR2 FQGTGA. The CDR3 is made up of 15 amino acids. V lost 2 bases to trimming and J lost 2 bases, with 11 bases between them. CDR3 region: CASSLLPGDTDTQYF. The CDR3 DNA is TGTGCCAGCAGCTTATTACCCGGAGACACAGATACGCAGTATTTT.

The chain uses TRBV19 and TRBJ1-1; D is unresolved. Per germline, CDR1 LNHDA and CDR2 SQIVND (reference sequence). This CDR3 region has 14 residues. Trimming pared 4 bases from V and 1 base from J, leaving 10 bases between. The CDR3 sequence is CASSKSAGNTEAFF. CDR3 DNA sequence: TGTGCCAGTAGTAAGTCGGCAGGGAACACTGAAGCTTTCTTT.

The J gene is TRBJ2-1, the V gene TRBV4-2, with D perhaps assigned TRBD1 or TRBD2 (5 bases each). Germline-derived CDR1 and CDR2 are LGHNA and YNFKEQ. This CDR3 has 16 amino acids. The V end lost 5 bases, the J end lost 3 bases, and 17 bases lay between the germline ends. The CDR3 here is CASSEYRDALYNEQFF. As DNA, the CDR3 is TGTGCCAGCAGCGAGTACCGGGACGCCCTCTACAATGAGCAGTTCTTC.

The chain's CDR3 is CASSVVYGDTQYF. The CDR3 DNA follows: TGTGCCAGCAGCGTAGTATACGGCGATACGCAGTATTTT. The genes are TRBV9 and TRBJ2-3; D gene unclear. This CDR3 is 13 amino acids long. Looked up from germline, CDR1 is SGDLS and CDR2 is YYNGEE. The V gene lost 0 bases and the J gene lost 6 bases, with 8 bases spanning the gap.

This clonotype came up once. The rearrangement uses TRBV20-1 and TRBJ2-5; 9 positions match TRBD2. Trimming at V came to 3 bases and at J to 0 bases, leaving 2 bases not matched to a gene. Germline assignment: CDR1 DFQATT and CDR2 SNEGSKA (reference sequence). CDR3 length: 14 residues. The CDR3 region is CSARTSGYQETQYF. In DNA form, the CDR3 reads TGCAGTGCTAGGACTAGCGGCTACCAAGAGACCCAGTACTTC.

This clonotype was seen a few times. This sequence joins TRBV21-1 and TRBJ2-4. TRBV21-1 is described as a pseudogene. This CDR3 has 13 residues. For the CDR3, the DNA is TGTGCCAGCAGCAAGGCAGATAGAAACATTCAGTACTTC. Translation: CASSKADRNIQYF.

Details on this clonotype: A much larger clonotype is one base distant, so this may be a read error. The chain joins TRBV5-1 to TRBJ1-6; no reliable D call. The CDR3 is made up of 15 amino acids. Germline-derived CDR1 and CDR2 are SGHRS and YFSETQ. CDR3 amino acids: CASSLMAGGNSPLRF. CDR3 coding DNA: TGCGCCAGCAGCCTCATGGCGGGCGGAAATTCACCCCTCCGCTTT.

The chain has TRBV6-1 and TRBJ2-5, with a weak D call TRBD1 (5 bases). This CDR3 comprises 15 residues. Germline CDR1 MNHNS, CDR2 SASEGT. With 0 bases removed from V and 5 bases from J, the gap between germline ends came to 13 bases. For the CDR3, the DNA is TGTGCCAGCAGTGAAGCTCGCGGACAATGGGAGACCCAGTACTTC. Amino acids: CASSEARGQWETQYF.

Ten or more counts support this clonotype. The chain combines TRBV4-1 with TRBJ2-7, with a possible D match to TRBD2 (5 bases). Trimming pared 5 bases from V and 1 base from J, leaving 9 bases between. The germline gives CDR1 MGHRA, CDR2 YSYEKL. The CDR3 runs to 13 residues. The CDR3 DNA follows: TGCGCCAGCAGCTTTACGGGGTCCTACGAGCAGTACTTC. It translates to CASSFTGSYEQYF.

The chain couples TRBV28 to TRBJ2-4; a possible D gene is TRBD2 (6 bases). V gave up 5 bases and J gave up 8 bases, with 10 bases separating them. The length of the CDR3 is 12 residues. Germline loops: CDR1 MDHEN, CDR2 SYDVKM. CDR3 amino acids: CASSIGGDIQYF. DNA for the CDR3: TGTGCCAGCAGTATAGGAGGGGACATTCAGTACTTC.

This chain joins TRBV12-3 or TRBV12-4 and TRBJ2-2; D is ambiguous. V was clipped by 3 bases and J by 6 bases, with 5 bases between them. The CDR3 consists of 12 residues. The CDR3 DNA is TGTGCCAGCAGTTTTACATCCGGGGAGCTGTTTTTT. Amino acids: CASSFTSGELFF.

The chain uses TRBV5-4 and TRBJ2-2; TRBD2 agrees at 12 bases. Per the germline V gene, CDR1 is SGHNT and CDR2 is YYREEE (reference sequence). The CDR3 consists of 17 residues. The trim removed 8 bases at V and 4 bases at J, leaving 12 bases unmatched. The CDR3 bases are TGTGCCAGTTCCCGACTAGCGGGGGTTGTCGGCACCGGGGAGCTGTTTTTT. Protein: CASSRLAGVVGTGELFF.

V is TRBV29-1 and J is TRBJ2-6; D uncertain. Trimming took 4 bases from V and 8 from J, leaving 9 bases between them. Germline CDR1 SQVTM, CDR2 ANQGSEA. The CDR3 consists of 12 residues. The CDR3 loop reads CSVGLSSNVLTF. As DNA, the CDR3 is TGCAGCGTTGGCCTGAGCTCCAACGTCCTGACTTTC. The variable domain in full, with the rest retrieved from reference TRBV29-1 and TRBJ2-6, is SAVISQKPSRDICQRGTSLTIQCQVDSQVTMMFWYRQQPGQSLTLIATANQGSEATYESGFVIDKFPISRPNLTFSTLTVSNMSPEDSSIYLCSVGLSSNVLTFGAGSRLTVL.

V and J are TRBV7-6 and TRBJ2-7; D could derive from TRBD1 or TRBD2 (5 bases each). V gave up 3 bases and J gave up 2 bases, with 14 bases separating them. Germline loops: CDR1 SGHVS, CDR2 FNYEAQ. The CDR3 runs 15 residues. The CDR3 coding sequence is TGTGCCAGCAGCTTGGACAACACAGCGGCCTACGAGCAGTACTTC. It translates to CASSLDNTAAYEQYF.

The chain combines TRBV24-1 with TRBJ2-5; the D is unclear. The CDR3 runs 13 residues. V was pared by 4 bases and J by 2 bases, with 7 bases between. Germline CDR1 KGHDR, CDR2 SFDVKD. CDR3 bases: TGTGCCACCAGTGACTGGACGCAAGAGACCCAGTACTTC. It codes for CATSDWTQETQYF.

This chain uses TRBV24-1 with TRBJ2-3; a possible D gene is TRBD1 (5 bases). This CDR3 has 14 amino acids. Germline V gene lookup returns CDR1 KGHDR and CDR2 SFDVKD. V was clipped by 6 bases and J by 2 bases, with 11 bases between them. CDR3 in DNA: TGTGCCACCAGTAGGGGTGCGGACACAGATACGCAGTATTTT. Amino acid sequence: CATSRGADTDTQYF.

V usage is TRBV6-2 or TRBV6-3 and J usage is TRBJ2-1; D tentatively reads TRBD1 or TRBD2 (5 bases each). This CDR3 has 13 amino acids. CDR1 is MNHEY and CDR2 is SVGEGT in the germline V gene. The CDR3 coding sequence is TGTGTCGCTTCGGGACGCCTCCTCGCGGAGCAGTTCTTC. Translated: CVASGRLLAEQFF.